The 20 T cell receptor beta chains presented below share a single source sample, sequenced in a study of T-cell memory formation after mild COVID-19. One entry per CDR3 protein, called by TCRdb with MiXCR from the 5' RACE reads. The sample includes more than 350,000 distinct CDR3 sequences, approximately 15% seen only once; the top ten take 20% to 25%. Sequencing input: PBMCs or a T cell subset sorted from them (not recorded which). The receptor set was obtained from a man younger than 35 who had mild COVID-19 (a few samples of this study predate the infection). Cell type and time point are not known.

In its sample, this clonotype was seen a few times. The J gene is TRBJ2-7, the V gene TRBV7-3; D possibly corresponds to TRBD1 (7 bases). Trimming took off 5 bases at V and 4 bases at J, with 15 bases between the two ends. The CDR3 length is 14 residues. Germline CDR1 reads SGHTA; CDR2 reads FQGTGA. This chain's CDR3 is CASSPGGGQYEQYF. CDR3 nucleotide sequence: TGTGCCAGCAGCCCTGGAGGGGGCCAGTACGAGCAGTACTTC.

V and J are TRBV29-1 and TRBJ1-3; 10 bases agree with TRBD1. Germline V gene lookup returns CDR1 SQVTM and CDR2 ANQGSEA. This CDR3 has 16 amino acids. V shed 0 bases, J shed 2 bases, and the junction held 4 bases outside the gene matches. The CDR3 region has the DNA TGCAGCGTTGAAGAACCGGGACAGGGGACTGGAAACACCATATATTTT. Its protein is CSVEEPGQGTGNTIYF.

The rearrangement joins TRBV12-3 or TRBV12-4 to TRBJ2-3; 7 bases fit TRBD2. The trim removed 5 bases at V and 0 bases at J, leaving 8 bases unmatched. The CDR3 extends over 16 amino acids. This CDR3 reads CASSPKAGQSTDTQYF. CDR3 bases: TGTGCCAGCAGTCCGAAAGCGGGGCAAAGCACAGATACGCAGTATTTT.

The CDR3 reads CASWGREPYGYTF. As DNA, the CDR3 is TGTGCCAGTTGGGGCAGGGAGCCCTATGGCTACACCTTC. This chain uses TRBV19 with TRBJ1-2; weak D call: TRBD1 (5 bases). Germline V gene lookup returns CDR1 LNHDA and CDR2 SQIVND (reference sequence). Trimming removed 8 bases at V and 4 bases at J, with 14 bases between. This CDR3 comprises 13 residues.

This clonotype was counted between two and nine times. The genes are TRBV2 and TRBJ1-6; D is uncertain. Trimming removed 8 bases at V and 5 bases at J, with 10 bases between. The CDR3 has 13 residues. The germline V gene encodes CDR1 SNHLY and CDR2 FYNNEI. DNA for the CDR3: TGTGCCAGCTTGAACAGTGATAATTCACCCCTCCACTTT. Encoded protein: CASLNSDNSPLHF.

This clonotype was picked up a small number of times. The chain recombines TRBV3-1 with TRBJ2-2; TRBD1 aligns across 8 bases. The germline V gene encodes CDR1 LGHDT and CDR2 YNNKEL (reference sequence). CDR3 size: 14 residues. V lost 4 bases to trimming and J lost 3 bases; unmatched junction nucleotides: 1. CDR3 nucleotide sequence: TGTGCCAGCAGCCGGACAGGGTACACCGGGGAGCTGTTTTTT. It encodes CASSRTGYTGELFF.

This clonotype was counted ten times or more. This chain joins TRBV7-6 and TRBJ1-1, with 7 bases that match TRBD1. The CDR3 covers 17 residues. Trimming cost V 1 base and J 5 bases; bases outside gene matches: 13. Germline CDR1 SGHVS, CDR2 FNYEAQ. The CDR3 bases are TGTGCCAGCAGCTTAGAACCAGGGGGGGGCGCGTGGACTGAAGCTTTCTTT. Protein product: CASSLEPGGGAWTEAFF.

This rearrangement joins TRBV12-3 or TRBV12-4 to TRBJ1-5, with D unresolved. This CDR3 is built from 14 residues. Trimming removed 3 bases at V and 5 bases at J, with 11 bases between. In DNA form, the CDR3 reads TGTGCCAGCAGTTTCTTCTCAAAAGATCAGCCCCAGCATTTT. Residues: CASSFFSKDQPQHF.

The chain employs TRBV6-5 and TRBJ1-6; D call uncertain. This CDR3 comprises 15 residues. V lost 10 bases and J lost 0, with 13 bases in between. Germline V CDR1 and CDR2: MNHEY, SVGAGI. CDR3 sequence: CATRPSSSYNSPLHF. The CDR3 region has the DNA TGTGCCACCCGACCTTCGAGCTCCTATAATTCACCCCTCCACTTT.

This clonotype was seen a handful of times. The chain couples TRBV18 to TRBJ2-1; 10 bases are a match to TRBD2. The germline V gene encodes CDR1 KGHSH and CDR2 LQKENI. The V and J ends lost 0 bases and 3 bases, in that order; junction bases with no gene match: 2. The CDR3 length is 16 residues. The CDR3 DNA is TGTGCCAGCTCACCACCGACTAGCGGGTACTACAATGAGCAGTTCTTC. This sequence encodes CASSPPTSGYYNEQFF.

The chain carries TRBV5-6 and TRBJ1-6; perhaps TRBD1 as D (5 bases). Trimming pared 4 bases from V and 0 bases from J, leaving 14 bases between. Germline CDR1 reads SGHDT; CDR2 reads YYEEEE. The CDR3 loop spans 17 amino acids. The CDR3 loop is CASSPWGRSSYNSPLHF. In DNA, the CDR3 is TGTGCCAGCAGCCCCTGGGGACGGAGCTCCTATAATTCACCCCTCCACTTT. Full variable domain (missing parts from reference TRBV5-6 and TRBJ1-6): DAGVTQSPTHLIKTRGQQVTLRCSPKSGHDTVSWYQQALGQGPQFIFQYYEEEERQRGNFPDRFSGHQFPNYSSELNVNALLLGDSALYLCASSPWGRSSYNSPLHFGNGTRLTVT.

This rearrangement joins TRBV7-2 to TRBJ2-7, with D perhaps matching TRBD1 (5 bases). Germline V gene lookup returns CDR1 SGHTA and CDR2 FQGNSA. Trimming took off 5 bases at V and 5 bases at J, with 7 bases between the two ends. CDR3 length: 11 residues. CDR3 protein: CASSPRDEQYF. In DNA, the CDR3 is TGTGCCAGCAGCCCCAGGGACGAGCAGTACTTC. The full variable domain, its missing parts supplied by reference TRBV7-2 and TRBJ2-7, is GAGVSQSPSNKVTEKGKDVELRCDPISGHTALYWYRQSLGQGLEFLIYFQGNSAPDKSGLPSDRFSAERTGGSVSTLTIQRTQQEDSAVYLCASSPRDEQYFGPGTRLTVT.

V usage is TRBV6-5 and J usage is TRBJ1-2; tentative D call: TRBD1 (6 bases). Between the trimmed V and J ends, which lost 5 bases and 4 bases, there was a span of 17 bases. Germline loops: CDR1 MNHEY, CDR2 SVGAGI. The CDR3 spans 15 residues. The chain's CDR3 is CASSTGSRGGYGYTF. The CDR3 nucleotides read TGTGCCAGCAGTACAGGGTCACGGGGCGGCTATGGCTACACCTTC.

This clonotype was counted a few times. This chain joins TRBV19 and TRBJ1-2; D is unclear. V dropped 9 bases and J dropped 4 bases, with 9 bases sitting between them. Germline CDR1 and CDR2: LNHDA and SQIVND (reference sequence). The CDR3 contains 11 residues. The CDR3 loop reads CASRAPYGYTF. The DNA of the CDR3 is TGTGCCAGCCGAGCCCCCTATGGCTACACCTTC.

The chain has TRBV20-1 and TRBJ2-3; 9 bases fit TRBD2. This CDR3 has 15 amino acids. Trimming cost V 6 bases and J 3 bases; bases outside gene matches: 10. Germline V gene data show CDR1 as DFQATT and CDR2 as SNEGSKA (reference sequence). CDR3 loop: CSAIDYSGGTDTQYF. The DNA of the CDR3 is TGCAGTGCGATAGATTATAGCGGGGGAACAGATACGCAGTATTTT.

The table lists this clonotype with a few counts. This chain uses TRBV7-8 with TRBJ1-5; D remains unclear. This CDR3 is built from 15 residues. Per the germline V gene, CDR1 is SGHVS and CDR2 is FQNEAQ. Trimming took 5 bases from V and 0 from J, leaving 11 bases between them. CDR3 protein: CASSPKPDSNQPQHF. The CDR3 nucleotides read TGTGCCAGCAGCCCGAAGCCGGATAGCAATCAGCCCCAGCATTTT.

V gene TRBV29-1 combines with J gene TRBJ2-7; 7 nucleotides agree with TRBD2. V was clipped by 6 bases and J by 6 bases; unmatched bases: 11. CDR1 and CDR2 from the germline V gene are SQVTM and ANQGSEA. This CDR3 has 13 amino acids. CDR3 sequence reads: CSVGEGRVPEQYF. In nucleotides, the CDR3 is TGCAGCGTGGGGGAGGGGCGCGTGCCCGAGCAGTACTTC.

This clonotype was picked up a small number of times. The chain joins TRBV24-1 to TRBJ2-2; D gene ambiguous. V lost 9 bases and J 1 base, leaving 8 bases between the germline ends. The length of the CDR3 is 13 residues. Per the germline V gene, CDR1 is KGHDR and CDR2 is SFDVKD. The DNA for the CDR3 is TGTGCCACCTCCGGGTTGAACACCGGGGAGCTGTTTTTT. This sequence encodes CATSGLNTGELFF.

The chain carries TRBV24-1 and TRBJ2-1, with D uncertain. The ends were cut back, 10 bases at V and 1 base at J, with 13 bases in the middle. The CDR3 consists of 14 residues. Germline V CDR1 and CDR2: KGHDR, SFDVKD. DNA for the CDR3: TGTGCCACTAACGGGCGTCCTTCCTACAATGAGCAGTTCTTC. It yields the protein CATNGRPSYNEQFF.

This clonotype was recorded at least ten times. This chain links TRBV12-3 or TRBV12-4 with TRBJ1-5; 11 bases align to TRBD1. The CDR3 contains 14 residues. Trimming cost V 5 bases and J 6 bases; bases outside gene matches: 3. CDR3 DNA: TGTGCCAGCAGTAGGACAGGGGGCGGTCAGCCCCAGCATTTT. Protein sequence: CASSRTGGGQPQHF.